This T cell receptor (beta chain) was sequenced for a study of T cell repertoires in cytomegalovirus infection. CDR3 length equals 14 residues. V dropped 6 bases and J dropped 7; count of bases not matched to a gene: 0. MiXCR was run by TCRdb on the reads, yielding one entry per CDR3 protein. The sample shows approximately 110,000 distinct CDR3 sequences, about 30% of them seen only once. To note about this clonotype: Its matching antigen is unknown.

The rearrangement uses TRBV12-3 or TRBV12-4 and TRBJ2-1, with 16 bases lining up with TRBD2. The sequencing here drew on CD8+ T cells from cultured PBMCs, taken from culture after CMV antigen stimulation. The TCR originated in a human donor in good health (CMV status not recorded). Some clones in this sample may be carry-over from other donors' samples. DNA for the CDR3: TGTGCCAGCAGGGGACTAGCGGGAGGGAATGAGCAGTTCTTC. It is translated as CASRGLAGGNEQFF.